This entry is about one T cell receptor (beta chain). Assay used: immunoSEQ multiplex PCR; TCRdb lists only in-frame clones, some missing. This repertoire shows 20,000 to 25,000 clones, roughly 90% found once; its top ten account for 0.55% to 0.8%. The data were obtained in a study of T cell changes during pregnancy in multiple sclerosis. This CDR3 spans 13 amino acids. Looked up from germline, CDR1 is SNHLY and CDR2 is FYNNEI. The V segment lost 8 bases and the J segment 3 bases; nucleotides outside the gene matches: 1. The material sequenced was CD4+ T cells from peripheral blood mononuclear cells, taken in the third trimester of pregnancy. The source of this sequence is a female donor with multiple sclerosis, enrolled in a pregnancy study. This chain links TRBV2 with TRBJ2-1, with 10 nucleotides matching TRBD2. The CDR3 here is CASERGGYNEQFF. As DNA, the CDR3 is TGTGCCAGCGAGCGGGGGGGCTACAATGAGCAGTTCTTC.